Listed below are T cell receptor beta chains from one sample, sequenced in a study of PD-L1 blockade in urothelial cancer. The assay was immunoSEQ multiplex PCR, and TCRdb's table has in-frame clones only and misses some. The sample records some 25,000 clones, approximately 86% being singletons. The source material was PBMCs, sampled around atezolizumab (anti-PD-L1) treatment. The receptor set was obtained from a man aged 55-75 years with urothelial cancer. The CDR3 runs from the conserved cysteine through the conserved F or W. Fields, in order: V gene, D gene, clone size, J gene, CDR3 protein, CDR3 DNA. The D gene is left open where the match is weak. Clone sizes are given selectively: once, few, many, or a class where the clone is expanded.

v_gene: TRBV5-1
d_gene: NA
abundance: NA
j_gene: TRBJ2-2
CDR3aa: CASSLPNTGELFF
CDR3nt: TGCGCCAGCAGCCTTCCCAACACCGGGGAGCTGTTTTTT

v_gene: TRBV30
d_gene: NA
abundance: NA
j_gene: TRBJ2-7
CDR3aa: CAWTRGAYEQYF
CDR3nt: TGTGCCTGGACCAGGGGCGCCTACGAGCAGTACTTC

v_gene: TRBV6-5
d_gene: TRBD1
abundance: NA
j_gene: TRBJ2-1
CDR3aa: CASSLDRGPYNEQFF
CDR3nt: TGTGCCAGCAGCCTGGACAGGGGGCCTTACAATGAGCAGTTCTTC

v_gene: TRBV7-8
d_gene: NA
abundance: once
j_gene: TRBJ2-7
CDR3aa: CASSPRGSELLYVYEQYF
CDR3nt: TGTGCCAGCAGCCCTCGGGGTAGCGAGCTACTTTATGTTTACGAGCAGTACTTC

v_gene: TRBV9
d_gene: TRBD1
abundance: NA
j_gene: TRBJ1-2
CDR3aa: CASSAQSGTGYGYTF
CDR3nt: TGTGCCAGCAGCGCGCAATCCGGGACAGGCTATGGCTACACCTTC

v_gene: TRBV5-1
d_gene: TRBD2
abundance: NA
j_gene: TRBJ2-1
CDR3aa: CASSLEPSGALNEQFF
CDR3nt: TGCGCCAGCAGCTTGGAGCCTAGCGGGGCGCTCAATGAGCAGTTCTTC

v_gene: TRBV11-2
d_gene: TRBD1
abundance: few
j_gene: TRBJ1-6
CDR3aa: CASRISYRDRGLSPLHF
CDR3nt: TGTGCCAGCAGGATCTCCTACCGGGACAGGGGTCTATCACCCCTCCACTTT

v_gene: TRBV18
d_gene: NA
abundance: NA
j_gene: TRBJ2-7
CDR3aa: CASSPLSGTSYEQYF
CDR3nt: TGTGCCAGCTCACCACTATCAGGGACTTCTTACGAGCAGTACTTC

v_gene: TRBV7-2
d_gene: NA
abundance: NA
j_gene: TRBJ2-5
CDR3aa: CASSLGQRETQYF
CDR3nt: TGTGCCAGCAGCTTAGGACAGAGAGAGACCCAGTACTTC

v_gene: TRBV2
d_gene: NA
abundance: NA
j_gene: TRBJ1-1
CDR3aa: CASSENRGGSNTEAFF
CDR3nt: TGTGCCAGCAGTGAAAATCGTGGGGGCTCGAATACTGAAGCTTTCTTT

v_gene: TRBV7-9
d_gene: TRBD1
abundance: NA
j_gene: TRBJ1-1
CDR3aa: CASTLTGTGVFGSTEAFF
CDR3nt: TGTGCCAGCACCCTCACCGGGACAGGGGTATTCGGTAGCACTGAAGCTTTCTTT

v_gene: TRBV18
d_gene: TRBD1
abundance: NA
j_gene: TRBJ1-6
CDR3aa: CASSRDRGDSPLHF
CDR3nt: TGTGCCAGCTCAAGGGACAGGGGTGATTCACCCCTCCACTTT

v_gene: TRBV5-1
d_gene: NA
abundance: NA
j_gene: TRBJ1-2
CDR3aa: CASSLEGVNYGYTF
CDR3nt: TGCGCCAGCAGCTTGGAAGGGGTTAACTATGGCTACACCTTC

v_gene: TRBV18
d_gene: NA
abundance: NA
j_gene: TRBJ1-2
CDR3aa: CASSPRVPPAGVNGYTF
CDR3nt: TGTGCCAGCTCACCCCGCGTACCCCCTGCAGGGGTCAATGGCTACACCTTC

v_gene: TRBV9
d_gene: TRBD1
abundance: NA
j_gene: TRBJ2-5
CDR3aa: CASSARDSLGQETQYF
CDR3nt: TGTGCCAGCAGCGCTCGGGACAGCCTGGGCCAAGAGACCCAGTACTTC

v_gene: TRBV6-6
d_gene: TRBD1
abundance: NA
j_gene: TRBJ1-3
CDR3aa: CASSLGTDSGNTIYF
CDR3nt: TGTGCCAGCAGTCTCGGGACAGACTCTGGAAACACCATATATTTT

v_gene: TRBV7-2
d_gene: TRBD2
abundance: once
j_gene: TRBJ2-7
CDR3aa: CASSLTSGRTSEQYF
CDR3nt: TGTGCCAGCAGCTTAACTAGCGGGAGGACAAGCGAGCAGTACTTC

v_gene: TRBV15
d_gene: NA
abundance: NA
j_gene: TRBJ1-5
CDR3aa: CATSRDRTYPNQPQHF
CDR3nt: TGTGCCACCAGCAGAGATAGGACATATCCCAATCAGCCCCAGCATTTT

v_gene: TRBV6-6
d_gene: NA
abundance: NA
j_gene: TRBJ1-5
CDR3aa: CASRVRRESNQPQHF
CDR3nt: TGTGCCAGCAGAGTACGTAGGGAGAGCAATCAGCCCCAGCATTTT

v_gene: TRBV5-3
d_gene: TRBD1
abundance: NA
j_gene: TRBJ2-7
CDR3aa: CARSGQGETYEQYF
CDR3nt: TGTGCCAGAAGCGGACAGGGTGAAACCTACGAGCAGTACTTC

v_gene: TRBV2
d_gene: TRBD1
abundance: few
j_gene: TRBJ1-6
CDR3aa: CASSEVGQGFSLHF
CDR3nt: TGTGCCAGCAGTGAAGTGGGACAGGGTTTCTCCCTCCACTTT

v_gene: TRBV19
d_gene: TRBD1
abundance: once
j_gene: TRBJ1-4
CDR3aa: CASSIMGQLLFF
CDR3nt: TGTGCCAGTAGTATAATGGGACAGTTACTGTTTTTT

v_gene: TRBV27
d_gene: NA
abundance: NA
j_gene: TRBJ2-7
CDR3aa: CASSQGQYEQYF
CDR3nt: TGTGCCAGCAGCCAAGGACAGTACGAGCAGTACTTC

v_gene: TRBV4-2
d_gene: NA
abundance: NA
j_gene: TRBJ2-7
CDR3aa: CASSPGPTYEQYF
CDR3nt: TGTGCCAGCAGTCCGGGTCCTACTTACGAGCAGTACTTC

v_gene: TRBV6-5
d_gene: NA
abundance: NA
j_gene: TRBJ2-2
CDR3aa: CASSVTEVDTGELFF
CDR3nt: TGTGCCAGCAGCGTGACAGAGGTTGACACCGGGGAGCTGTTTTTT

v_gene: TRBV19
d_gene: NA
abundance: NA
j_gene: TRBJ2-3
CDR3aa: CASSRMMGPGDTQYF
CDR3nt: TGTGCCAGTAGTAGGATGATGGGGCCAGGGGATACGCAGTATTTT

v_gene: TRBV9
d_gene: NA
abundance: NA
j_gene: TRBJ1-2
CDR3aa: CASSVGSQGQGYGYTF
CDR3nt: TGTGCCAGCAGCGTAGGATCTCAGGGACAAGGCTATGGCTACACCTTC

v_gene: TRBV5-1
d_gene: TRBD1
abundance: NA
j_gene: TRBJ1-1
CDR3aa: CASRVGGDRGTEAFF
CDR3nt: TGCGCCAGCAGGGTGGGAGGGGACAGGGGGACTGAAGCTTTCTTT

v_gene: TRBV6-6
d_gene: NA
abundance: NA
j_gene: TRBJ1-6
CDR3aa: CATQGSYNSPLHF
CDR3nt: TGTGCCACCCAGGGCTCCTATAATTCACCCCTCCACTTT

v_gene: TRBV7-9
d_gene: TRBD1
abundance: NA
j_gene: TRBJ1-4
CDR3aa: CASSPHRGGDEKLFF
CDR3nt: TGTGCCAGCAGCCCGCACAGGGGGGGCGATGAAAAACTGTTTTTT

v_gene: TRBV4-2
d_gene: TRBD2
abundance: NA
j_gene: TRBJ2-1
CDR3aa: CASSQDPPGGLLNEQFF
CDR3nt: TGTGCCAGCAGCCAAGACCCGCCGGGAGGGCTCTTAAATGAGCAGTTCTTC

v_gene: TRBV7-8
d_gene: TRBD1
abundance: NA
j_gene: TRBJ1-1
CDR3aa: CASSVGQGVAEAFF
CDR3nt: TGTGCCAGCAGCGTGGGACAGGGGGTCGCTGAAGCTTTCTTT

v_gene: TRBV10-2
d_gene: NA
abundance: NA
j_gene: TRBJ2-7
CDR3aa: CASSGDSYEQYF
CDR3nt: TGCGCCAGCAGTGGCGACAGCTACGAGCAGTACTTC

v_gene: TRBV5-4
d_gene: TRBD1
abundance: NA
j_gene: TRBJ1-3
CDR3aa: CASSLAGTGSSGNTIYF
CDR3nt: TGTGCCAGCAGCTTGGCCGGGACAGGGAGTTCTGGAAACACCATATATTTT

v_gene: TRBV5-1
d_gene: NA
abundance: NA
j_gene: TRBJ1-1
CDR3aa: CASSLADRRVTTEAFF
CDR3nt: TGCGCCAGCAGCTTGGCCGACAGGCGTGTCACCACTGAAGCTTTCTTT

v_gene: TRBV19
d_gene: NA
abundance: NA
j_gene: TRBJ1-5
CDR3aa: CASSANNGQPQHF
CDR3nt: TGTGCCAGTAGTGCAAATAATGGACAACCCCAGCATTTT

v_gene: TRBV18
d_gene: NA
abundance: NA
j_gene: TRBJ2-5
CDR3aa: CASSPNIETQYF
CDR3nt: TGTGCCAGCTCACCGAACATTGAGACCCAGTACTTC